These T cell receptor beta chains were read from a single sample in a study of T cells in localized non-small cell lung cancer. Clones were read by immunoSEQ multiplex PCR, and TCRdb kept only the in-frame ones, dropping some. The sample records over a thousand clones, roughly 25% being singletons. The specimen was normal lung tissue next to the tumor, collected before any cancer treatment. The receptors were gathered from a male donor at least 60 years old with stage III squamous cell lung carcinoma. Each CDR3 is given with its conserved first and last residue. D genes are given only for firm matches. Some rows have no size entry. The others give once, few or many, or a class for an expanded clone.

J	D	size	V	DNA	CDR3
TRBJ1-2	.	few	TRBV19	TGTGCCAGTAGTATTGCCAGGGACATGGGCTACACCTTC	CASSIARDMGYTF
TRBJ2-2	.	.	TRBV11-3	TGTGCCAGCAGCTTCGGGAACAGGGATACCGGGGAGCTGTTTTTT	CASSFGNRDTGELFF
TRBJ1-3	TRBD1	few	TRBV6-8	TGTGCCAGCAGTGGGACAGGTTCTAGCACCATATATTTT	CASSGTGSSTIYF
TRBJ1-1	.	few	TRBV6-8	TGTGCCAGCAGTTACAGGGTAGGGACTGAAGCTTTCTTT	CASSYRVGTEAFF
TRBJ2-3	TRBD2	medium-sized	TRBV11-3	TGTGCCAGCAGCTTAGGAGCGGGAGGAGGGGCAGATACGCAGTATTTT	CASSLGAGGGADTQYF
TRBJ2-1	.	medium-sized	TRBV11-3	TGTGCCAGCAGCTTCAGTCTGGACCACGAGTACAATGAGCAGTTCTTC	CASSFSLDHEYNEQFF
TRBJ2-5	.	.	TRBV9	TGTGCCAGCAGCGTAGACCCGGGGCGAAAAGAGACCCAGTACTTC	CASSVDPGRKETQYF
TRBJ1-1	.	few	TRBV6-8	TGTGCCAGCAATCCTAGGGGACAAGGGAACACTGAAGCTTTCTTT	CASNPRGQGNTEAFF
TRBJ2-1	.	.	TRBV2	TGTGCCAGCAGGTTTCGGGATGGTGAGCAGTTCTTC	CASRFRDGEQFF
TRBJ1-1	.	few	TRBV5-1	TGCGCCAGCAGCTTAGGACTCAGTGCAATCGAAGCTTTCTTT	CASSLGLSAIEAFF
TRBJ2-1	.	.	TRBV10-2	TGCGCCAGCGGTGGGGGGTCCTACAATGAGCAGTTCTTC	CASGGGSYNEQFF
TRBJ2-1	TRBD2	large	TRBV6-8	TGTGCCAGCAGTCTTCGACTAGCGGGAGTCTCCTACAATGAGCAGTTCTTC	CASSLRLAGVSYNEQFF
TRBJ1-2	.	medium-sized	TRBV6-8	TGTGCCAGCAGTTACTCGACCAGCAGGGGCTACACCTTC	CASSYSTSRGYTF
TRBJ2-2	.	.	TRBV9	TGTGCCAGCAGGCAAGCAACCGGGGAGCTGTTTTTT	CASRQATGELFF
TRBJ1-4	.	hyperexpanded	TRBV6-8	TGTGCCAGCAGTTTTTACGAAGGTCAGGAAAAACTGTTTTTT	CASSFYEGQEKLFF
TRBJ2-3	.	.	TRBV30	TGTGCCTGGAGTGTTATAGGTACTAGCACAGATACGCAGTATTTT	CAWSVIGTSTDTQYF
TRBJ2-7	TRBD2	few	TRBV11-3	TGTGCCAGCAGCTCGGGACTAGCGGGAGGTAGGGAGCAGTACTTC	CASSSGLAGGREQYF
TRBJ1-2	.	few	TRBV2	TGTGCCAGCAGTGAGCTGGTTGCTAGCTATGGCTACACCTTC	CASSELVASYGYTF